The 20 T cell receptor beta chains below come from one sample, sequenced in a study of monozygotic twins with cystic fibrosis. Sequencing used immunoSEQ multiplex PCR; TCRdb keeps in-frame clones, though not all of them. The table includes 35,000 or so clones, 84% detected once. The sequencing sample was made of blood. The receptors were sampled from a girl aged 2 to 10 with cystic fibrosis.

The chain uses TRBV5-1 and TRBJ2-7; D perhaps matches TRBD1 (6 bases). The CDR3 runs 16 residues. Deletions cut 4 bases from V and 5 bases from J, with 22 bases between. CDR1 and CDR2 (germline): SGHRS, YFSETQ. CDR3 residues: CASSRLEDTGLDEQYF. CDR3 bases: TGCGCCAGCAGCCGATTGGAGGATACAGGGTTGGACGAGCAGTACTTC.

The chain combines TRBV18 with TRBJ1-2; no definite D call. CDR1 and CDR2 from the germline V gene are KGHSH and LQKENI. Trimming cost V 3 bases and J 4 bases, with 9 bases left between them. The CDR3 is made up of 13 amino acids. The CDR3 DNA reads TGTGCCAGCTCACCCTCCCCAGGCTATGGCTACACCTTC. This gives the protein CASSPSPGYGYTF.

A few counts support this clone. This sequence joins TRBV19 and TRBJ1-6; possible D gene TRBD1, 5 bases. V was shortened by 3 bases and J by 7 bases, with 7 bases between the two germline ends. This CDR3 has 13 amino acids. The germline V gene has CDR1 LNHDA and CDR2 SQIVND (reference sequence). The CDR3, as DNA: TGTGCCAGTAGTATCGAGGGGAATTCACCCCTCCACTTT. Encoded protein: CASSIEGNSPLHF.

The chain recombines TRBV30 with TRBJ2-7; TRBD1 agrees at 8 bases. V trimming: 7 bases; J trimming: 3 bases; junction bases outside the gene matches: 5. Germline assignment: CDR1 GTSNPN and CDR2 SVGIG (reference sequence). The CDR3 runs 12 residues. The CDR3 sequence is CAYTQGDYEQYF. The CDR3 DNA reads TGTGCCTACACACAGGGGGACTACGAGCAGTACTTC.

This clone was picked up a small number of times. The V call is TRBV7-6, the J call TRBJ1-5, with D maybe TRBD1 (6 bases). Between the trimmed V and J ends, which lost 2 bases and 0 bases, there was a span of 20 bases. Looked up from germline, CDR1 is SGHVS and CDR2 is FNYEAQ. CDR3 length equals 19 residues. The chain's CDR3 is CASSLLAQGIFPSNQPQHF. The CDR3 nucleotides are TGTGCCAGCAGCTTATTGGCACAGGGAATATTCCCTAGCAATCAGCCCCAGCATTTT. Filled out from reference TRBV7-6 and TRBJ1-5, the complete variable domain reads GAGVSQSPRYKVTKRGQDVALRCDPISGHVSLYWYRQALGQGPEFLTYFNYEAQQDKSGLPNDRFSAERPEGSISTLTIQRTEQRDSAMYRCASSLLAQGIFPSNQPQHFGDGTRLSIL.

The V and J genes are TRBV7-9 and TRBJ1-4; a possible D gene is TRBD1 (5 bases). V dropped 3 bases and J dropped 6 bases, with 8 bases sitting between them. Looked up from germline, CDR1 is SEHNR and CDR2 is FQNEAQ (reference sequence). The CDR3 length is 13 residues. CDR3 sequence reads: CASSFETDEKLFF. For the CDR3, the DNA is TGTGCCAGCAGCTTCGAGACAGATGAAAAACTGTTTTTT.

The chain links TRBV6-5 to TRBJ2-3; D gene unclear. This CDR3 is 13 amino acids long. The germline gives CDR1 MNHEY, CDR2 SVGAGI. V lost 6 bases, J lost 2 bases, and 9 bases lay in between. The chain's CDR3 is CASSPTDTDTQYF. The CDR3 nucleotides read TGTGCCAGCAGCCCGACGGACACAGATACGCAGTATTTT.

This chain links TRBV2 with TRBJ2-7, with 7 positions matching TRBD1. Losses at the gene ends were 7 bases for V and 0 bases for J; bases not matched to a gene: 12. CDR3 length equals 16 residues. Germline V gene sequence: CDR1 SNHLY, CDR2 FYNNEI. CDR3 coding DNA: TGTGCCAGCATAAGGGGGCGGGCCCTGAGCTCCTACGAGCAGTACTTC. Its translation: CASIRGRALSSYEQYF.

The chain couples TRBV10-3 to TRBJ2-1, with D possibly being TRBD1 or TRBD2 (6 bases each). Germline-derived CDR1 and CDR2 are ENHRY and SYGVKD. CDR3 length: 15 amino acids. V shed 3 bases and J shed 4 bases, with 13 bases lying between them. CDR3 protein: CAISEGGGTYNEQFF. For the CDR3, the DNA is TGTGCCATCAGTGAAGGGGGTGGGACTTACAATGAGCAGTTCTTC.

The V and J genes are TRBV15 and TRBJ2-3, with D perhaps matching TRBD1 (5 bases). Germline loops: CDR1 LNHNV, CDR2 YYDKDF (reference sequence). Trimming removed 3 bases at V and 5 bases at J, with 6 bases between. The CDR3 sequence is 12 residues long. The CDR3 nucleotides are TGTGCCACCAGCAGTCAGGGAGATACGCAGTATTTT. Its translation: CATSSQGDTQYF.

This CDR3 is CASSLGRATDTQYF. The CDR3 DNA reads as TGTGCCAGCAGCTTAGGCAGGGCCACAGATACGCAGTATTTT. The rearrangement joins TRBV11-2 to TRBJ2-3; TRBD1 might be the D (5 bases). The germline gives CDR1 SGHAT, CDR2 FQNNGV. V dropped 1 base and J dropped 2 bases, with 7 bases sitting between them. CDR3 length equals 14 residues.

This clone was recorded once. The chain employs TRBV18 and TRBJ2-3; unclear D gene. The CDR3 length is 15 residues. V lost 1 base and J 2 bases, leaving 10 bases between the germline ends. The germline V gene encodes CDR1 KGHSH and CDR2 LQKENI. The CDR3 bases are TGTGCCAGCTCACCACTCCCAGGACCCACAGATACGCAGTATTTT. Translated: CASSPLPGPTDTQYF.

This clone has a single count. The chain carries TRBV7-2 and TRBJ2-3, with D maybe TRBD2 (7 bases). The CDR3 sequence is 16 residues long. Trimming left V 4 bases short and J 2 bases short, with 16 bases between. CDR1 is SGHTA, CDR2 FQGNSA, per germline. CDR3: CASSSRRGGLTDTQYF. CDR3 DNA: TGTGCCAGCAGCTCTCGGAGGGGGGGCCTCACAGATACGCAGTATTTT.

On this clone: Germline is not matched at one junction end, which may reflect a read error. The chain has TRBV7-8 and TRBJ2-5; TRBD2 agrees at 11 bases. This CDR3 spans 13 amino acids. CDR1 SGHVS and CDR2 FQNEAQ come from the germline V gene. The CDR3 region is CASRTSGVESQYF. The CDR3 nucleotides are TGTGCCAGCAGGACTAGCGGGGTAGAGTCCCAGTACTTC.

The V gene is TRBV9, the J gene TRBJ1-3; D gene unclear. V gave up 0 bases and J gave up 0 bases, with 19 bases separating them. This CDR3 has 19 amino acids. Germline CDR1 reads SGDLS; CDR2 reads YYNGEE. Written as DNA, the CDR3 is TGTGCCAGCAGCGTAGTCCCAACGGCCCCCCGTGGCTCTGGAAACACCATATATTTT. Translated: CASSVVPTAPRGSGNTIYF.

This chain joins TRBV7-3 and TRBJ1-1; possibly TRBD1 for D (5 bases). This CDR3 comprises 15 residues. Trimming pared 1 base from V and 6 bases from J, leaving 15 bases between. Looked up from germline, CDR1 is SGHTA and CDR2 is FQGTGA. The CDR3 sequence is CASSLSGGRGAEAFF. Written as DNA, the CDR3 is TGTGCCAGCAGCTTAAGTGGAGGCCGGGGGGCTGAAGCTTTCTTT. Combining the CDR3 with reference TRBV7-3 and TRBJ1-1 gives the whole variable domain GAGVSQTPSNKVTEKGKYVELRCDPISGHTALYWYRQSLGQGPEFLIYFQGTGAADDSGLPNDRFFAVRPEGSVSTLKIQRTERGDSAVYLCASSLSGGRGAEAFFGQGTRLTVV.

The CDR3 bases are TGTGCCAGCAGCTTAGCGCTCTCGACTAGCGGGGGCCCCTACCAGTACTTC. Translating gives CASSLALSTSGGPYQYF. The V call is TRBV7-2, the J call TRBJ2-5; 12 bases match TRBD2. With V trimmed by 0 bases and J by 10 bases, 12 bases remained unmatched. Germline V lookup: CDR1 SGHTA, CDR2 FQGNSA. The CDR3 totals 17 residues.

This sequence joins TRBV7-9 and TRBJ1-2; possible D gene TRBD1, 5 bases. CDR1 SEHNR and CDR2 FQNEAQ come from the germline V gene (reference sequence). The CDR3 extends over 17 amino acids. V lost 2 bases and J 5 bases, leaving 21 bases between the germline ends. CDR3 DNA sequence: TGTGCCAGCAGCTTATCGGATCAATGGGGCAGTGGGTATGGCTACACCTTC. This gives the protein CASSLSDQWGSGYGYTF.

This chain uses TRBV27 with TRBJ2-7; 7 bases align to TRBD2. This CDR3 spans 15 amino acids. Germline V lookup: CDR1 MNHEY, CDR2 SMNVEV (reference sequence). With 4 bases clipped from V and 3 bases from J, the junction kept 9 bases outside the gene matches. The CDR3: CASSSGPAGHYEQYF. In DNA, the CDR3 is TGTGCCAGCAGTTCCGGGCCAGCGGGGCACTACGAGCAGTACTTC.

The chain links TRBV7-9 to TRBJ2-7; 8 nucleotides line up with TRBD2. V gave up 5 bases and J gave up 3 bases; unmatched junction bases: 3. The CDR3 is 13 residues long. CDR1 SEHNR and CDR2 FQNEAQ come from the germline V gene (reference sequence). CDR3 nucleotides: TGTGCCAGCAGCCACACTAGCGGCTACGAGCAGTACTTC. This sequence encodes CASSHTSGYEQYF.